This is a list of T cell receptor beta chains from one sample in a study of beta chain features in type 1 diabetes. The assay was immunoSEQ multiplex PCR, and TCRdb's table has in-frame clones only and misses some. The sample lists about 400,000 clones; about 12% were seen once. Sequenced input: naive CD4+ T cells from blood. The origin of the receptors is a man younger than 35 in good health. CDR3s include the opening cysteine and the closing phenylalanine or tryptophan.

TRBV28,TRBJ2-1,CASSSPGTYNEQFF
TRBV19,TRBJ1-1,CASSTRGQREAFF
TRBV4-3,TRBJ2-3,CASSRRGRPIADTQYF
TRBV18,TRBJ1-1,CASSPQGGTEAFF
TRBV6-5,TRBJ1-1,CASRALGVGGAEAFF
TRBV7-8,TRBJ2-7,CASSRNDRGEYF
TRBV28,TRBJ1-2,CASSLQGHGYTF
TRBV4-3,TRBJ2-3,CASSQDAGQGYTDTQYF
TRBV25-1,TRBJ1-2,CASSGAFYGYTF
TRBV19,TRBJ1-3,CASSLFSGNTIYF
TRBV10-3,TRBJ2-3,CAISIAITDTQYF
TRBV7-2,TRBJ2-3,CASSPGGGGVTDTQYF
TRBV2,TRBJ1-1,CASSYSTEAFF
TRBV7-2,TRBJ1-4,CASSLQGNREKLFF
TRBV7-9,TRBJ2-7,CASDPGSYEQYF
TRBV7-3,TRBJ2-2,CASSLGGANTGELFF
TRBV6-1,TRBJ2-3,CASRRTEASTDTQYF
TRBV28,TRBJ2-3,CASSPPGGTTDTQYF
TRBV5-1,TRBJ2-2,CASSALAGDHTGELFF
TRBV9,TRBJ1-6,CASSVGGTPSPLHF
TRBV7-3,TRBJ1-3,CASSQGRGNTIYF
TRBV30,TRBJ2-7,CAWSVLRSSYEQYF
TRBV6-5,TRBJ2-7,CASSSGGRGYEQYF
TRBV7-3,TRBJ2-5,CASRPGGGETQYF
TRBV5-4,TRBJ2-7,CASSLAGGTSGTAEQYF
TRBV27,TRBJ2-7,CASNQGQGPAYEQYF
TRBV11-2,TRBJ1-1,CASSLDLLNTEAFF
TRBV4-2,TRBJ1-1,CASSPLDGRGEDTEAFF
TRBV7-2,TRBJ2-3,CASSPGLAESTDTQYF
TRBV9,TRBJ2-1,CASSVESGGGYNEQFF
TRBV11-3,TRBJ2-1,CASSLYRVGEQFF
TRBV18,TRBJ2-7,CASSPSRGPGEQYF
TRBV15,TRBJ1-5,CATSKGRDSNQPQHF
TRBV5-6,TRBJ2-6,CASSFRGEGANVLTF
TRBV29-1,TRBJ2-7,CSVEGKTGFNEQYF
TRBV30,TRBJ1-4,CAWNPRGTNEKLFF